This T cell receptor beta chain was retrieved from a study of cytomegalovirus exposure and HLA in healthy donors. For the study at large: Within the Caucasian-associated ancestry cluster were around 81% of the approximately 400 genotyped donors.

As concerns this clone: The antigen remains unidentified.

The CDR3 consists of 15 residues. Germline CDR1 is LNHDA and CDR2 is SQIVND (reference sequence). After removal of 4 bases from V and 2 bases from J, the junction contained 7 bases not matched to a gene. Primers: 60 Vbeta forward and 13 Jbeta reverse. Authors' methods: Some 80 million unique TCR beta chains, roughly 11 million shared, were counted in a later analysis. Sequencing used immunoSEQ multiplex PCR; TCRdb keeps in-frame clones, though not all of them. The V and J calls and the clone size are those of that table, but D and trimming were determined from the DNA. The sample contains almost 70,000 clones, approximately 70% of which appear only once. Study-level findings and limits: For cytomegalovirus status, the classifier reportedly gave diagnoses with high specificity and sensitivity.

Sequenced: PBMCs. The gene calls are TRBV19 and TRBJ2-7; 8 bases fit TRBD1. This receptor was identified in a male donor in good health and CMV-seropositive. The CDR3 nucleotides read TGTGCCAGTAGTAATCCGGGACAGGTTACCTACGAGCAGTACTTC. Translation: CASSNPGQVTYEQYF.